The 8 T cell receptor beta chains listed next were all sequenced from one sample in a study of OX40 agonist ivuxolimab in advanced cancers. Libraries were made using the immunoSEQ multiplex PCR assay. This immuneACCESS table, as held by TCRdb, lists in-frame sequences with V and J called but not all clones. Of the missing ones, under half trace to an unresolved V gene in checked studies; the others have no known cause. The sample table contains some 50,000 clones; only one count was recorded for about 83% of them. The biggest ten clones account for over 3% of the sample. The input for sequencing was CD4+ or CD8+ T cells sorted from blood, taken in a trial of the OX40 agonist ivuxolimab. All receptors derive from an adult with an advanced solid tumor such as melanoma, head and neck, liver or kidney cancer.

Judged by abundance, this clone is medium-sized. The V and J genes are TRBV7-2 and TRBJ1-4; D is perhaps TRBD1 (5 bases). The germline gives CDR1 SGHTA, CDR2 FQGNSA. CDR3 length equals 14 residues. V was trimmed by 4 bases and J by 2 bases, leaving 8 bases between them. As DNA, the CDR3 is TGTGCCAGCAGCTCAGGGACGACTAATGAAAAACTGTTTTTT. This gives the protein CASSSGTTNEKLFF.

This chain links TRBV6-1 with TRBJ2-1, with D uncertain. CDR1 is MNHNS and CDR2 is SASEGT in the germline V gene. This CDR3 is built from 16 residues. V gave up 0 bases and J gave up 0 bases, with 9 bases separating them. The CDR3 DNA sequence: TGTGCCAGCAGTGAAGCGGAGCGTAACTCCTACAATGAGCAGTTCTTC. Translating gives CASSEAERNSYNEQFF.

V and J are TRBV18 and TRBJ2-3; TRBD2 agrees at 13 bases. Losses at the gene ends were 3 bases for V and 0 bases for J; bases not matched to a gene: 3. The germline V gene has CDR1 KGHSH and CDR2 LQKENI. The CDR3 has 17 residues. The CDR3 spells CASSPGTSGTSTDTQYF. The DNA for the CDR3 is TGTGCCAGCTCACCCGGGACTAGCGGGACGAGCACAGATACGCAGTATTTT.

This clone was recorded a few times. The chain employs TRBV11-2 and TRBJ2-3, with D unclear. Germline values: CDR1 SGHAT, CDR2 FQNNGV. CDR3 size: 15 residues. V lost 2 bases to trimming and J lost 8 bases, with 17 bases between them. The CDR3 DNA is TGTGCCAGCAGCTTAAACGGAGATAGAGCTGTTACGCAGTATTTT. This sequence encodes CASSLNGDRAVTQYF.

The count of this clone is one. The chain employs TRBV7-9 and TRBJ2-1; 14 bases map to TRBD2. The germline gives CDR1 SEHNR, CDR2 FQNEAQ (reference sequence). After removal of 0 bases from V and 7 bases from J, the junction contained 5 bases not matched to a gene. This CDR3 has 17 residues. CDR3 region: CASSLATSGRVGNEQFF. The CDR3 DNA is TGTGCCAGCAGCTTAGCGACTAGCGGGAGGGTAGGAAATGAGCAGTTCTTC. The full variable domain, its missing parts supplied by reference TRBV7-9 and TRBJ2-1, is DTGVSQNPRHKITKRGQNVTFRCDPISEHNRLYWYRQTLGQGPEFLTYFQNEAQLEKSRLLSDRFSAERPKGSFSTLEIQRTEQGDSAMYLCASSLATSGRVGNEQFFGPGTRLTVL.

The rearrangement uses TRBV7-2 and TRBJ2-3; maybe TRBD1 (6 bases). Germline CDR1 and CDR2: SGHTA and FQGNSA. The CDR3 length is 17 residues. Trimming removed 7 bases from V and 3 bases from J, with 23 bases in between. CDR3 residues: CASTKNLRGRRTDTQYF. The DNA of the CDR3 is TGTGCCAGCACCAAGAACCTTAGGGGGAGAAGGACAGATACGCAGTATTTT.

The chain uses TRBV13 and TRBJ2-1; D is unclear. CDR1 PRHDT and CDR2 FYEKMQ come from the germline V gene (reference sequence). V shed 3 bases and J shed 9 bases, with 18 bases lying between them. There are 15 residues in the CDR3. CDR3 sequence: CASSFGRAPLGEQFF. For the CDR3, the DNA is TGTGCCAGCAGCTTCGGAAGGGCACCCTTGGGTGAGCAGTTCTTC.

This rearrangement joins TRBV28 to TRBJ2-3; D remains ambiguous. Germline V gene sequence: CDR1 MDHEN, CDR2 SYDVKM. The CDR3 length is 16 residues. Trimming stripped 6 bases from V and 1 base from J, with 17 bases between. The CDR3 DNA follows: TGTGCCAGCAGCCGAGGCCGGGTGGTGGGCACAGATACGCAGTATTTT. Translation: CASSRGRVVGTDTQYF.